These 21 T cell receptor beta chains were sequenced from one sample in a study of identical twins. TCRdb independently ran MiXCR on the 5' RACE reads; one entry per CDR3 protein. The data contain 140,000 to 150,000 distinct CDR3 sequences, approximately 4% of them seen just once; the ten biggest clones take up around 8%. The source material was memory T cells sorted from blood. These receptor sequences come from a man younger than 30 in good health.

This clonotype was picked up many times. The rearrangement uses TRBV6-5 and TRBJ2-1, with D possibly called TRBD1 or TRBD2 (6 bases each). Trimming removed 1 base at V and 5 bases at J, with 9 bases between. This CDR3 has 14 amino acids. Germline V CDR1 and CDR2: MNHEY, SVGAGI. The DNA of the CDR3 is TGTGCCAGCAGTTACTACGGGGGCAACAATGAGCAGTTCTTC. Residues: CASSYYGGNNEQFF.

In its sample, this clonotype was seen many times. The chain combines TRBV20-1 with TRBJ2-1, with D possibly being TRBD1 (5 bases). The CDR3 totals 12 residues. Germline V CDR1 and CDR2: DFQATT, SNEGSKA (reference sequence). Trimming took 6 bases from V and 6 from J, leaving 12 bases between them. The CDR3 DNA reads as TGCAGTGCCCCTGGGGCCCGCAATGAGCAGTTCTTC. Protein sequence: CSAPGARNEQFF.

Ten or more counts support this clonotype. This sequence joins TRBV4-2 and TRBJ1-5, with 10 bases identical to TRBD1. V trimming: 1 base; J trimming: 4 bases; junction bases outside the gene matches: 4. The CDR3 is made up of 16 amino acids. Looked up from germline, CDR1 is LGHNA and CDR2 is YNFKEQ. CDR3 coding DNA: TGTGCCAGCAGCCAAGGACAGGGGGCCACTAATCAGCCCCAGCATTTT. Amino acids: CASSQGQGATNQPQHF.

This clonotype occurred many times. The chain links TRBV20-1 to TRBJ1-1; D is unresolved. There are 13 residues in the CDR3. In germline, CDR1 is DFQATT, CDR2 SNEGSKA (reference sequence). Trimming stripped 1 base from V and 0 bases from J, with 6 bases between. CDR3 DNA: TGCAGTGCTAGAGGGACGGTGAACACTGAAGCTTTCTTT. Its translation: CSARGTVNTEAFF.

This clonotype was seen repeatedly, ten times or more. V gene TRBV3-1 combines with J gene TRBJ2-1, with 11 bases that match TRBD2. Germline CDR1 reads LGHDT; CDR2 reads YNNKEL (reference sequence). The CDR3 covers 17 residues. With 4 bases clipped from V and 4 bases from J, the junction kept 9 bases outside the gene matches. CDR3 in amino acids: CASSPIAGGPRYNEQFF. The CDR3 bases are TGTGCCAGCAGCCCTATAGCGGGAGGGCCGAGGTACAATGAGCAGTTCTTC.

This clonotype was picked up many times. J is TRBJ1-1 and V is TRBV7-2, with D possibly being TRBD1 (6 bases). CDR3 length: 17 residues. Germline V gene data show CDR1 as SGHTA and CDR2 as FQGNSA. The ends were cut back, 1 base at V and 4 bases at J, with 19 bases in the middle. This CDR3 is CASSLGRQVSLSTEAFF. The CDR3 coding sequence is TGTGCCAGCAGCTTAGGTAGACAGGTCTCTCTGAGCACTGAAGCTTTCTTT.

This clonotype occurred many times. This rearrangement joins TRBV12-3 or TRBV12-4 to TRBJ1-1; D gene unclear. V lost 5 bases, J lost 5 bases, and 9 bases lay in between. This CDR3 spans 12 amino acids. The CDR3 is CASSRHLTEAFF. The CDR3 DNA is TGTGCCAGCAGTCGTCACCTAACTGAAGCTTTCTTT.

This clonotype has just a few counts. This chain joins TRBV30 and TRBJ2-1; TRBD2 aligns across 7 bases. The germline CDR1 and CDR2 sequences are GTSNPN and SVGIG (reference sequence). After removal of 2 bases from V and 6 bases from J, the junction contained 10 bases not matched to a gene. The CDR3 is 15 residues long. The CDR3 bases are TGTGCCTGGAGTCCACAGGCGGGAGAGTTCAATGAGCAGTTCTTC. It encodes CAWSPQAGEFNEQFF.

Only a few counts were recorded for this clonotype. The chain joins TRBV12-3 or TRBV12-4 to TRBJ1-5; D is ambiguous. The length of the CDR3 is 12 residues. V lost 3 bases, J lost 7 bases, and 7 bases lay in between. The CDR3 coding sequence is TGTGCCAGCAGTTTTTTCCGACAGCCCCAGCATTTT. It translates to CASSFFRQPQHF.

This clonotype has a count of ten or more. J is TRBJ2-4 and V is TRBV11-2, with 8 positions matching TRBD2. The V gene end was trimmed by 4 bases and the J gene end by 2 bases; junction bases not matched to a gene: 16. The CDR3 length is 19 residues. Germline assignment: CDR1 SGHAT and CDR2 FQNNGV. CDR3 sequence (DNA): TGTGCCAGCAGCTCCCGAGGTCGTGGTAGCGGGATATCCAAAAACATTCAGTACTTC. It is translated as CASSSRGRGSGISKNIQYF.

The sample holds many counts of this clonotype. The V gene is TRBV3-1, the J gene TRBJ2-1, with 10 positions matching TRBD1. The germline V gene encodes CDR1 LGHDT and CDR2 YNNKEL (reference sequence). The CDR3 loop spans 13 amino acids. Losses at the gene ends were 8 bases for V and 8 bases for J; bases not matched to a gene: 6. CDR3 protein: CASLRQGADEQFF. As DNA, the CDR3 is TGTGCCAGCCTCCGACAGGGGGCCGATGAGCAGTTCTTC.

This clonotype was seen many times. The chain links TRBV29-1 to TRBJ2-1; D unclear. Germline V gene lookup returns CDR1 SQVTM and CDR2 ANQGSEA. V lost 5 bases and J lost 9, with 20 bases in between. CDR3 length: 14 amino acids. The CDR3 sequence: CSVTVGPLFCEQFF. The CDR3 region has the DNA TGCAGCGTTACGGTCGGACCCTTATTTTGTGAGCAGTTCTTC.

This clonotype was detected many times. The V and J genes are TRBV28 and TRBJ1-5; TRBD1 matches at 10 bases. Per germline, CDR1 MDHEN and CDR2 SYDVKM. The CDR3 is 17 residues long. With 6 bases clipped from V and 3 bases from J, the junction kept 11 bases outside the gene matches. Here the CDR3 DNA reads TGTGCCAGCAGAAGACCGACAGGGGGCGTCTTCAATCAGCCCCAGCATTTT. Its translation is CASRRPTGGVFNQPQHF. Full variable domain (remainder filled in from reference TRBV28 and TRBJ1-5): DVKVTQSSRYLVKRTGEKVFLECVQDMDHENMFWYRQDPGLGLRLIYFSYDVKMKEKGDIPEGYSVSREKKERFSLILESASTNQTSMYLCASRRPTGGVFNQPQHFGDGTRLSIL.

This clonotype was seen ten or more times. The V and J genes are TRBV7-8 and TRBJ2-7; D is ambiguous. The CDR3 is made up of 12 amino acids. Trimming took 5 bases from V and 4 from J, leaving 9 bases between them. CDR1 and CDR2 from the germline V gene are SGHVS and FQNEAQ. The CDR3 protein is CASSPFRYEQYF. The CDR3 DNA sequence: TGTGCCAGCAGCCCCTTCAGATACGAGCAGTACTTC.

This clonotype was seen many times. The chain is built from TRBV20-1 and TRBJ1-3; possible D gene TRBD1, 5 bases. The V and J ends lost 2 bases and 1 base respectively, with 9 bases between them. Germline CDR1 and CDR2: DFQATT and SNEGSKA (reference sequence). This CDR3 comprises 14 residues. The CDR3, as DNA: TGCAGTGCTAGAAAGACAGCGTCTGGAAACACCATATATTTT. The encoded protein is CSARKTASGNTIYF.

The rearrangement joins TRBV10-3 to TRBJ1-1; tentative D call: TRBD1 (5 bases). The ends were cut back, 2 bases at V and 3 bases at J, with 10 bases in the middle. Germline CDR1 and CDR2: ENHRY and SYGVKD. The CDR3 runs to 14 residues. The CDR3 protein is CAISERWGDTEAFF. The CDR3, as DNA: TGTGCCATCAGTGAGAGGTGGGGGGACACTGAAGCTTTCTTT.

This clonotype was counted many times. The CDR3 region has the DNA TGTGCCAGCAGCTTAGCGGCAGCCAAGGCGTACACCTTC. Protein sequence: CASSLAAAKAYTF. The chain couples TRBV7-9 to TRBJ1-2, with D unresolved. This CDR3 has 13 residues. Germline V gene sequence: CDR1 SEHNR, CDR2 FQNEAQ (reference sequence). The V end lost 0 bases, the J end lost 11 bases, and 13 bases lay between the germline ends.

This clonotype was observed many times. The chain combines TRBV9 with TRBJ2-1; 8 bases agree with TRBD1. The ends lost 4 bases at V and 9 bases at J; junction bases unmatched: 12. The CDR3 sequence is 15 residues long. The V gene's germline CDR1 is SGDLS and CDR2 YYNGEE. The CDR3, as DNA: TGTGCCAGCAGCCCCCATACAGGGGGTGTAGGTGAGCAGTTCTTC. It specifies CASSPHTGGVGEQFF. The full variable domain, completed using reference TRBV9 and TRBJ2-1, is DSGVTQTPKHLITATGQRVTLRCSPRSGDLSVYWYQQSLDQGLQFLIQYYNGEERAKGNILERFSAQQFPDLHSELNLSSLELGDSALYFCASSPHTGGVGEQFFGPGTRLTVL.

The sample holds many counts of this clonotype. The CDR3 loop is CSARDLYGTETQYF. The CDR3 DNA sequence: TGCAGTGCTAGAGATCTCTATGGGACAGAGACCCAGTACTTC. The chain has TRBV20-1 and TRBJ2-5; either TRBD1 or TRBD2 may supply D (5 bases each). The CDR3 sequence is 14 residues long. Trimming took 0 bases from V and 4 from J, leaving 12 bases between them. CDR1 and CDR2 from the germline V gene are DFQATT and SNEGSKA (reference sequence).

This clonotype appeared a few times. The gene calls are TRBV7-7 and TRBJ2-7; D tentatively fits TRBD1 or TRBD2 (6 bases each). The ends were cut back, 5 bases at V and 6 bases at J, with 20 bases in the middle. The CDR3 runs to 15 residues. CDR1 and CDR2 from the germline V gene are SSHAT and FNYEAQ (reference sequence). Written as DNA, the CDR3 is TGTGCCAGCAGCGTCTCGCTCCGGGGGCTAAGCGAGCAGTACGTC. Encoded protein: CASSVSLRGLSEQYV.

This clonotype was seen repeatedly, ten times or more. The chain joins TRBV2 to TRBJ2-3; possible D gene TRBD2, 6 bases. CDR1 is SNHLY, CDR2 FYNNEI, per germline. The CDR3 totals 17 residues. V was trimmed by 3 bases and J by 5 bases, leaving 21 bases between them. The CDR3 loop is CASSDALGTAGRDTQYF. For the CDR3, the DNA is TGTGCCAGCAGTGATGCATTGGGGACCGCCGGGAGAGATACGCAGTATTTT.